This T cell receptor beta chain was captured in a study of CD8 T cells in Susac syndrome. After extraction with the RNeasy kit, about 0.5 to 1 ug of the RNA was reverse transcribed using random hexamers. One entry per CDR3 protein results from TCRdb running MiXCR on the immunoSEQ multiplex PCR reads. This sample has roughly 200,000 distinct CDR3 sequences, with 95% found just once. From blood CD8+ and CD4+ T cells, the TCR beta chain was sequenced. TEMRA cells were FACS-enriched, with CD8+ and CD4+ T cells isolated negatively. The receptor was isolated from a human donor with multiple sclerosis. Input material: CD4+ T cells from PBMCs.

The chain's CDR3 is CASSSNRLAGGYNEQFF. CDR3 bases: TGTGCCAGCAGCTCTAACCGACTAGCGGGGGGCTACAATGAGCAGTTCTTC. The rearrangement links TRBV11-1 to TRBJ2-1; 13 bases align to TRBD2. Germline V gene sequence: CDR1 SGHAT, CDR2 FQDESV (reference sequence). The CDR3 totals 17 residues. The J segment lost 3 bases and the V segment lost 4 bases, leaving 6 bases of the junction unmatched.